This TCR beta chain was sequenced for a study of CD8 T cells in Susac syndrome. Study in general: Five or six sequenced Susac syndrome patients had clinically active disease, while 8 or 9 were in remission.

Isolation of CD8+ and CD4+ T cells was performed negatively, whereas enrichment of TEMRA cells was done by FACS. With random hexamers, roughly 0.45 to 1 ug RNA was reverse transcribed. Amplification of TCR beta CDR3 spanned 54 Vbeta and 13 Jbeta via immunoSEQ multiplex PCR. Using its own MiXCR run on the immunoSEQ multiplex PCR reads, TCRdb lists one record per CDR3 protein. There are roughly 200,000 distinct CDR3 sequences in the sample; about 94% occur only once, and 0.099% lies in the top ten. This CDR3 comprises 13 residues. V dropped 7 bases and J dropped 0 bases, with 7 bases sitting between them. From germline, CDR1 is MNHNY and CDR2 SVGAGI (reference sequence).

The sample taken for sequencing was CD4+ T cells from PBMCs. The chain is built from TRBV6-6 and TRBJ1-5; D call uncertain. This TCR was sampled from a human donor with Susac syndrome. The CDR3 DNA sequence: TGTGCCAGCACGACAACTAGCAATCAGCCCCAGCATTTT. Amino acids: CASTTTSNQPQHF.